These T cell receptor beta chains were read from a single sample in a study of T-cell reconstitution after alpha-beta-depleted transplantation in children. Each CDR3 protein is one row after TCRdb ran MiXCR on the PCR reads. The profile shows hundreds of thousands of distinct CDR3 sequences, 9.5% to 15% of them singletons. The sample in question was PBMCs from the stem cell graft donor, obtained from the stem cell graft. These receptors originate from a human donor who donated a stem cell graft to a child with combined immunodeficiency. CDR3s include the opening cysteine and the closing phenylalanine or tryptophan. The D gene is left open where the match is weak. Clone size appears in some rows only: once, few, many, or a class for an expanded clone.

cdr3_nt	cdr3_aa	d_call	v_call	j_call	clone_size
TGTGCCAGCAGTTACTCCCCAGCCCGTGTGGTCCCAGATACGCAGTATTTT	CASSYSPARVVPDTQYF	-	TRBV6-2/TRBV6-3	TRBJ2-3	few
TGCAGTGCTAGGGGACGAAGGACTAACAATGAGCAGTTCTTC	CSARGRRTNNEQFF	-	TRBV20-1	TRBJ2-1	many
TGCAGTGCTAGCGATATATTTGGGACCGGGGAGCTGTTTTTT	CSASDIFGTGELFF	-	TRBV20-1	TRBJ2-2	-
TGTGCCAGCAGCGCCAATGTGGGGGACACAGATACGCAGTATTTT	CASSANVGDTDTQYF	-	TRBV6-2/TRBV6-3	TRBJ2-3	few
TGTGCCAGCAGCCTAGGGTTAGGGGCGCGCAGGGAGCAGTACTTC	CASSLGLGARREQYF	-	TRBV27	TRBJ2-7	-
TGTGCCAGCAGTCCCACAGGGGGTGCCAATAATTCACCCCTCCACTTT	CASSPTGGANNSPLHF	TRBD1	TRBV6-1	TRBJ1-6	few
TGTGCCAGCAGCTTAGGAACAGGGGTTTCCTATGGCTACACCTTC	CASSLGTGVSYGYTF	TRBD1	TRBV7-9	TRBJ1-2	few
TGTGCCAGCTCCCAGACCGGCCAGGGGGAACCCGAGCAGTACTTC	CASSQTGQGEPEQYF	TRBD1	TRBV12-3/TRBV12-4	TRBJ2-7	-
TGCGCCAGCAGCCAAGATCGGGACAGTCTCCCCGGGGAGCTGTTTTTT	CASSQDRDSLPGELFF	TRBD1	TRBV4-3	TRBJ2-2	-
TGCGCCAGCAGCTTTACGGGAAATATCCGGGACACAACCGAGACCCAGTACTTC	CASSFTGNIRDTTETQYF	-	TRBV5-1	TRBJ2-5	-
TGCAGCGTTGAACTGGGACAGGGATTACAAGAGACCCAGTACTTC	CSVELGQGLQETQYF	TRBD1	TRBV29-1	TRBJ2-5	few
TGTGCCAGCAGTACGACAGGGGGTTGGGATACGCAGTATTTT	CASSTTGGWDTQYF	TRBD1	TRBV12-3/TRBV12-4	TRBJ2-3	many
TGCGCCAGCAGTATCCCCGGGACTAACACCGGGGAGCTGTTTTTT	CASSIPGTNTGELFF	-	TRBV5-1	TRBJ2-2	few
TGTGCCAGCAGTCTAAGACTAGCGGGAAGAGACGAGCAGTACTTC	CASSLRLAGRDEQYF	TRBD2	TRBV7-2	TRBJ2-7	few
TGCGCCAGCAGCCCCTCCCCCCGGGGGCGGTACGAGCAGTACTTC	CASSPSPRGRYEQYF	-	TRBV4-3	TRBJ2-7	-
TGTGCCAGCAGCGCCCCTCCTGGGCTCGGAAACATTCAGTACTTC	CASSAPPGLGNIQYF	-	TRBV9	TRBJ2-4	-
TGTGCCAGCAGTTCCCCGGGACGTATGATCGGGGAGCAGTACTTC	CASSSPGRMIGEQYF	-	TRBV28	TRBJ2-7	-
TGTGCCATCAGCGCGGGCGGGGCAGGGGGCTACAATGAGCAGTTCTTC	CAISAGGAGGYNEQFF	-	TRBV10-3	TRBJ2-1	many
TGTGCCACCGGCCCTCAAGAGGTCAGGGAGCAGTTCTTC	CATGPQEVREQFF	-	TRBV28	TRBJ2-1	few
TGTGCCAGCAGCCAAGATGGGGTGGGGGAGCTGTTTTTT	CASSQDGVGELFF	-	TRBV4-2	TRBJ2-2	many
TGTGCCAGCAGTAGGGCCAGGACCTCCTACGAGCAGTACTTC	CASSRARTSYEQYF	-	TRBV5-6	TRBJ2-7	few
TGTGCCAGCAGTTCCGGGACAGGGCTGCCTGAAGCTTTCTTT	CASSSGTGLPEAFF	TRBD1	TRBV6-5	TRBJ1-1	-
TGTGCCAGCAGTTTAGCCCCCAGGGTCGATGAGCAGTTCTTC	CASSLAPRVDEQFF	-	TRBV12-3/TRBV12-4	TRBJ2-1	many
TGTGCCAGCAGCGCGAGACCGACTAGCGGGAGACACAATGAGCAGTTCTTC	CASSARPTSGRHNEQFF	TRBD2	TRBV11-1	TRBJ2-1	-
TGTGCCAGCAGTTCGACAGGGATCTCTGGGGCCAACGTCCTGACTTTC	CASSSTGISGANVLTF	TRBD1	TRBV6-2/TRBV6-3	TRBJ2-6	-
TGCAGCGTTGCTGCGACAGGGGGCCATGAGCAGTTCTTC	CSVAATGGHEQFF	TRBD1	TRBV29-1	TRBJ2-1	-
TGCAGCGCCAGGGGACTAGCGGGAGACATCTACGAGCAGTACTTC	CSARGLAGDIYEQYF	TRBD2	TRBV29-1	TRBJ2-7	-
TGCAGCGTTGACAGGGGGTTGGGGACTGAAGCTTTCTTT	CSVDRGLGTEAFF	TRBD1	TRBV29-1	TRBJ1-1	few
TGTGCCAGCAGTAGCGGGACTAGCGGCCTGGGCCAGTACTTC	CASSSGTSGLGQYF	TRBD2	TRBV12-3/TRBV12-4	TRBJ2-5	-
TGTGCCAGCAGTTCGGGCGGGAGGATAGGGTTTTACAATGAGCAGTTCTTC	CASSSGGRIGFYNEQFF	TRBD2	TRBV12-3/TRBV12-4	TRBJ2-1	-
TGCAGTGCGCCGACTAGCGGGGGTGAGAGCACAGATACGCAGTATTTT	CSAPTSGGESTDTQYF	TRBD2	TRBV20-1	TRBJ2-3	-
TGTGCCATCAGTGGGGTCAATCAGCCCCAGCATTTT	CAISGVNQPQHF	-	TRBV10-3	TRBJ1-5	few
TGTGCCAGCAGCTTGGGGATACAACCTAGGAACACCGGGGAGCTGTTTTTT	CASSLGIQPRNTGELFF	-	TRBV7-6	TRBJ2-2	-
TGTGCCACCAGTGGAGACGGGAATCAAGAGACCCAGTACTTC	CATSGDGNQETQYF	-	TRBV24-1	TRBJ2-5	-
TGTGCCAGCAGCTTACACTATGACAATGAGCAGTTCTTC	CASSLHYDNEQFF	-	TRBV7-3	TRBJ2-1	once
TGCGCCAGCAGCCAAGATCCAGGACCGCGAGAGACCCAGTACTTC	CASSQDPGPRETQYF	-	TRBV4-3	TRBJ2-5	few
TGTGCCATCAGTTTAGCGTCCTCGGGGGGCGAGCAGTACTTC	CAISLASSGGEQYF	TRBD2	TRBV10-3	TRBJ2-7	-
TGTGCCAGCAGTAGAGGGACAGACTACGAGCAGTACTTC	CASSRGTDYEQYF	TRBD1	TRBV28	TRBJ2-7	few
TGTGCCAGCAGCCCCGAGACAGGGCGCGAGCAGTACTTC	CASSPETGREQYF	TRBD1	TRBV7-3	TRBJ2-7	-
TGTGCCATCAGTGAAGGGGCCAGGGATGGTTACGAGCAGTACTTC	CAISEGARDGYEQYF	-	TRBV10-3	TRBJ2-7	many
TGTGCCAGCAGTTACTCCCATGCAGGGAGGGAGACCCAGTACTTC	CASSYSHAGRETQYF	-	TRBV6-5	TRBJ2-5	many
TGCGCCAGCAGCCAAGGCCGAAGGAACTCCTACGAGCAGTACTTC	CASSQGRRNSYEQYF	-	TRBV4-3	TRBJ2-7	few
TGTGCCAGCTCGCCTAGCTTCCTCTCCTACGAGCAGTACTTC	CASSPSFLSYEQYF	-	TRBV18	TRBJ2-7	-
TGTGCCAGCAGCTTGGCAGCAGGGGGTGGCGAGCAGTACTTC	CASSLAAGGGEQYF	TRBD1	TRBV5-4	TRBJ2-7	-
TGCAGTGCTGCCCCTAGCGGGAACTACAATGAGCAGTTCTTC	CSAAPSGNYNEQFF	TRBD2	TRBV20-1	TRBJ2-1	-
TGTGCCAGCAGCACAGTGCCCGAGGATACGCAGTATTTT	CASSTVPEDTQYF	-	TRBV9	TRBJ2-3	-
TGCGCCAGCAGCCTCCCGGGCACGGTCGAGCAGTACTTC	CASSLPGTVEQYF	-	TRBV5-1	TRBJ2-7	few
TGCAGCGTTGAAGTCGCGGAGACCCAGTACTTC	CSVEVAETQYF	-	TRBV29-1	TRBJ2-5	many
TGTGCCAGCAGTGAGAACTATGGCTACACCTTC	CASSENYGYTF	-	TRBV12-3/TRBV12-4	TRBJ1-2	-
TGTGCCAGCAGCCAAGATTGGGCAGGGAAGGACGAGCAGTACTTC	CASSQDWAGKDEQYF	-	TRBV4-2	TRBJ2-7	-
TGTGCCAGCAGACCTACCGGGACTAGCTCCTACAATGAGCAGTTCTTC	CASRPTGTSSYNEQFF	TRBD2	TRBV7-9	TRBJ2-1	many